What follows describes a single T cell receptor beta chain. The antigen is undetermined. These data originate in a study of cytomegalovirus exposure and HLA in healthy donors. Turning to the study itself: From about 200 million T cells, an earlier analysis saw 120 million or so unique TCR beta sequences. An early data release held tens of millions of unique TCRs from HLA-typed donors. Whole-study results and caveats: Indistinguishability led to the exclusion of some V segments, TRBV6-2 and TRBV6-3 included.

13 Jbeta primers and 60 Vbeta primers were used for the PCR. TCRdb's copy holds only in-frame clones and misses some; the assay was immunoSEQ multiplex PCR. The data hold approximately 90,000 clones, with around 80% observed a single time. CDR1 and CDR2 (germline): MGHDK, SYGVNS. V dropped 3 bases and J dropped 4; count of bases not matched to a gene: 6. This CDR3 has 15 amino acids. This receptor was identified in a man aged 35 to 55 in good health and CMV-seronegative. The V call is TRBV25-1, the J call TRBJ1-5, with TRBD1 matching 7 bases. The sequencing sample was made of PBMCs. The CDR3 DNA reads as TGTGCCAGCAGTGACTCGGGACAGCCGAATCAGCCCCAGCATTTT. It yields the protein CASSDSGQPNQPQHF.